Listed below are T cell receptor beta chains from one sample, sequenced in a study of T-cell reconstitution after alpha-beta-depleted transplantation in children. Each CDR3 protein is one row after TCRdb ran MiXCR on the PCR reads. The profile shows 200,000 to 300,000 distinct CDR3 sequences, around 13% of them singletons. The sequencing used PBMCs from the stem cell graft donor, collected from the stem cell graft. These receptors originate from a human donor who donated a stem cell graft to a child with acute lymphoblastic leukemia. Each CDR3 is given with its conserved first and last residue. D genes are given only for firm matches. Not every row has a clone size; where given, it reads once, few, many or a size class.

V gene	D gene	J gene	CDR3 length	clone size	CDR3 DNA	CDR3 protein
TRBV4-3	TRBD2	TRBJ2-5	18	NA	TGCGCCAGCAGCCAAGATCGTAGCGGGGGGCCATACCAAGAGACCCAGTACTTC	CASSQDRSGGPYQETQYF
TRBV6-5	NA	TRBJ2-5	14	many	TGTGCCAGCAGAGTTACTTTCACCCGAGAGACCCAGTACTTC	CASRVTFTRETQYF
TRBV20-1	TRBD1	TRBJ1-4	15	many	TGCAGTGCTAGAAACGACAGGGGGCTTAATGAAAAACTGTTTTTT	CSARNDRGLNEKLFF
TRBV6-2/TRBV6-3	TRBD2	TRBJ2-5	16	many	TGTGCCAGCAGTCACCCTACTAGCGGCGAAAGGGGGACCCAGTACTTC	CASSHPTSGERGTQYF
TRBV18	NA	TRBJ2-2	16	few	TGTGCCAGCTCACCGGGACTGGACCGGGTAACCGGGGAGCTGTTTTTT	CASSPGLDRVTGELFF
TRBV5-1	NA	TRBJ2-7	13	many	TGCGCCAGCAGCTTGACCTTCCCCTACGAGCAGTACTTC	CASSLTFPYEQYF
TRBV6-2/TRBV6-3	TRBD1	TRBJ1-4	15	once	TGTGCCAGCAGTTCCAGGGGACAGGGTCCGGATAAACTGTTTTTT	CASSSRGQGPDKLFF
TRBV5-1	TRBD1	TRBJ1-1	15	NA	TGCGCCAGCAGCTGGGCGGACAGGGAAGACACTGAAGCTTTCTTT	CASSWADREDTEAFF
TRBV20-1	TRBD1	TRBJ2-5	12	many	TGCAGTTCGACGAGGGGGCGGGAGACCCAGTACTTC	CSSTRGRETQYF
TRBV20-1	NA	TRBJ2-7	13	NA	TGCAGTGCTAGAACTACCAGGGAATCCGAGCAGTACTTC	CSARTTRESEQYF
TRBV4-3	TRBD2	TRBJ2-3	18	NA	TGCGCCAGCAGCCAGGGACTAGCGGGAGCCGGGGGGGCAGATACGCAGTATTTT	CASSQGLAGAGGADTQYF
TRBV7-2	NA	TRBJ2-7	12	NA	TGTGCCAGCAGCACGGACAGCTACGAGCAGTACTTC	CASSTDSYEQYF
TRBV7-2	NA	TRBJ2-2	14	NA	TGTGCCAGCGCCCGCATGGCGAACACCGGGGAGCTGTTTTTT	CASARMANTGELFF
TRBV20-1	NA	TRBJ2-5	10	many	TGCAGTGGGCTAGAAGAGACCCAGTACTTC	CSGLEETQYF
TRBV4-3	TRBD1	TRBJ2-7	15	many	TGCGCCAGCAGCCAGGGGGACAGGGGCCCCTACGAGCAGTACTTC	CASSQGDRGPYEQYF
TRBV27	NA	TRBJ1-5	14	many	TGTGCCAGCAGTTTAAGGTGGAAGGATCAGCCCCAGCATTTT	CASSLRWKDQPQHF
TRBV9	TRBD2	TRBJ2-2	15	many	TGTGCCAGCAGTGTCGGGGGGGGCGACACCGGGGAGCTGTTTTTT	CASSVGGGDTGELFF
TRBV20-1	NA	TRBJ2-1	16	many	TGCAGTGCTAGAGATTTAATACAGGGAAGAGGCAATGAGCAGTTCTTC	CSARDLIQGRGNEQFF
TRBV6-2/TRBV6-3	NA	TRBJ1-6	14	many	TGTGCCAGCAGTTATGGGGACGGAAATTCACCCCTCCACTTT	CASSYGDGNSPLHF
TRBV29-1	NA	TRBJ1-2	15	NA	TGCAGCGTTGATGGAGACAGACCCTCTAAGTATGGCTACACCTTC	CSVDGDRPSKYGYTF
TRBV29-1	NA	TRBJ2-7	11	many	TGCAGCGTCGAACTAGCTTTCGAGCAGTACTTC	CSVELAFEQYF
TRBV29-1	NA	TRBJ2-3	11	many	TGCAGCGTCCAAAGCCCCGATACGCAGTATTTT	CSVQSPDTQYF
TRBV16	TRBD2	TRBJ2-7	17	NA	TGTGCCAGCACCGGACTAGCGGGAGAGAAAAATTCCTACGGGCAGTACTTC	CASTGLAGEKNSYGQYF
TRBV10-3	NA	TRBJ1-5	12	many	TGTGCCATCAGTGACGGGCCGTCGGCCCAGCATTTT	CAISDGPSAQHF
TRBV29-1	TRBD2	TRBJ2-5	13	many	TGCAGCGTTTTGGCTAGCGGACAAGAGACCCAGTACTTC	CSVLASGQETQYF
TRBV15	TRBD2	TRBJ2-5	14	many	TGTGCCACTTCCCGACTAGCGGGAGGCGAGACCCAGTACTTC	CATSRLAGGETQYF
TRBV5-6	NA	TRBJ2-3	16	many	TGTGCCAGCAGCTTGGAGAGCGGGCTTAGCACAGATACGCAGTATTTT	CASSLESGLSTDTQYF
TRBV7-2	NA	TRBJ2-5	15	many	TGTGCCAGCAGCCCGGCTCGTGCGTTGGGAGAGACCCAGTACTTC	CASSPARALGETQYF
TRBV4-1	TRBD1	TRBJ1-5	16	many	TGCGCCAGCAGCCCAGGGACAGGGGTATTGAATCAGCCCCAGCATTTT	CASSPGTGVLNQPQHF
TRBV9	NA	TRBJ1-4	13	NA	TGTGCCAGCAGCGACAGTCAAGGTGAAAAACTGTTTTTT	CASSDSQGEKLFF
TRBV7-2	NA	TRBJ2-7	16	many	TGTGCCAGCAGCCTGGCCCCGTGGCAGGTCTCCTACGAGCAGTACTTC	CASSLAPWQVSYEQYF
TRBV24-1	TRBD1	TRBJ2-2	19	many	TGTGCCACCAGTGACCGGCCGGGAAAGGGGGCACTCAACACCGGGGAGCTGTTTTTT	CATSDRPGKGALNTGELFF
TRBV5-1	TRBD1	TRBJ1-2	14	many	TGCGCCAGCAGCTTGGACAGGGGGCGTAATGGCTACACCTTC	CASSLDRGRNGYTF
TRBV6-5	NA	TRBJ1-1	12	many	TGTGCCAGCAGTTACTTCGAAGGGCCGGCTTTCTTT	CASSYFEGPAFF
TRBV12-3/TRBV12-4	NA	TRBJ1-1	14	many	TGTGCCAGCAGGCTACAGGACCTCGCCACTGAAGCTTTCTTT	CASRLQDLATEAFF
TRBV27	TRBD1	TRBJ1-6	15	many	TGTGCCAGCAGACGTATCGACAGGGAATTTTCACCCCTCCACTTT	CASRRIDREFSPLHF
TRBV7-9	TRBD2	TRBJ2-7	14	many	TGTGCCAGCAGCCCCGCCGGCGGGAGGTACGAGCAGTACTTC	CASSPAGGRYEQYF
TRBV6-2/TRBV6-3	NA	TRBJ1-5	14	many	TGTGCCAGCAGTACTGACGGATCCAATCAGCCCCAGCATTTT	CASSTDGSNQPQHF
TRBV27	NA	TRBJ2-7	14	few	TGTGCCAGCAGTTCCCATGGAGGGGGCTACGAGCAGTACTTC	CASSSHGGGYEQYF
TRBV2	TRBD1	TRBJ1-5	16	many	TGTGCCAGCAGACTCCGGGACAGGGGAGAGAATCAGCCCCAGCATTTT	CASRLRDRGENQPQHF
TRBV7-2	NA	TRBJ2-7	16	NA	TGTGCCAGCAGCTTAGCGGGTTGGGGGGGCAAATCTCCACACTACTTC	CASSLAGWGGKSPHYF
TRBV20-1	TRBD1	TRBJ1-4	15	few	TGCAGTGCTTATCTTCCGGGACAGGGGAATGAAAAACTGTTTTTT	CSAYLPGQGNEKLFF
TRBV30	TRBD1	TRBJ2-7	14	many	TGTGCCTGCTATATGACAGGGGTCTTTGGCGAGCAGTACTTC	CACYMTGVFGEQYF
TRBV12-3/TRBV12-4	NA	TRBJ1-1	13	many	TGTGCCAGCTCGTGGGGGCCTGGGACTGAAGCTTTCTTT	CASSWGPGTEAFF